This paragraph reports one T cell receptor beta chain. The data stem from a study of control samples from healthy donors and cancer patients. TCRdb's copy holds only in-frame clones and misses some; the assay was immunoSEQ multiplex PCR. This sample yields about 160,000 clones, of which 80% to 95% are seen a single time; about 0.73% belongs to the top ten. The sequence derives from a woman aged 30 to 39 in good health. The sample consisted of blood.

CDR3 protein: CASSITSGRGETQYF. In DNA, the CDR3 is TGTGCCAGCAGCATCACTAGCGGGAGAGGAGAGACCCAGTACTTC. This chain joins TRBV7-2 and TRBJ2-5; 11 bases align to TRBD2. The V gene end was trimmed by 5 bases and the J gene end by 4 bases; junction bases not matched to a gene: 6. The CDR3 is made up of 15 amino acids. The germline gives CDR1 SGHTA, CDR2 FQGNSA.